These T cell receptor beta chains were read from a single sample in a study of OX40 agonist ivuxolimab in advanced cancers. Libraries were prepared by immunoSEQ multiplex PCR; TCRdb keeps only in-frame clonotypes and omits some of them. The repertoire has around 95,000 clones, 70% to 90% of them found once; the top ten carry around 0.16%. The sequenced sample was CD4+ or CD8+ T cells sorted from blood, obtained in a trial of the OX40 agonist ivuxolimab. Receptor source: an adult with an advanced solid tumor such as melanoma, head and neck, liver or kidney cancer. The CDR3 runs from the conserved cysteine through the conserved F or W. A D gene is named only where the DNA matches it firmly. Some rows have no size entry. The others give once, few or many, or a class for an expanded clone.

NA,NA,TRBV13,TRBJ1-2,CASSGGNYGYTF,TGTGCCAGCAGCGGGGGCAACTATGGCTACACCTTC
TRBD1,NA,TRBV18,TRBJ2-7,CASSHGQAHYEQYF,TGTGCCAGCTCACACGGACAGGCGCACTACGAGCAGTACTTC
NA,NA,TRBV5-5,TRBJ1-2,CASGSANYGYTF,TGTGCCTCCGGGTCAGCTAACTATGGCTACACCTTC
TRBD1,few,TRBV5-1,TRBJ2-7,CASSRGQSYEQYF,TGCGCCAGCAGCAGGGGACAGAGCTACGAGCAGTACTTC
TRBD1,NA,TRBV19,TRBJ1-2,CASSIYPGQGSYGYTF,TGTGCCAGTAGTATCTACCCGGGACAGGGAAGCTATGGCTACACCTTC
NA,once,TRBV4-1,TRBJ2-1,CASSQDMGVVYNEQFF,TGCGCCAGCAGCCAAGACATGGGGGTCGTCTACAATGAGCAGTTCTTC
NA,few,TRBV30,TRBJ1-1,CAWSRITEAFF,TGTGCCTGGAGTAGGATCACTGAAGCTTTCTTT
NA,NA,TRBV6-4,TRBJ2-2,CASRGENTGELFF,TGTGCCAGCAGGGGGGAGAACACCGGGGAGCTGTTTTTT
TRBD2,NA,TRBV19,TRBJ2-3,CASSRAGALTDTQYF,TGTGCCAGTAGTAGAGCGGGAGCACTCACAGATACGCAGTATTTT
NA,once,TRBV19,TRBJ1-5,CASRYQGISNQPQHF,TGTGCCAGTAGATACCAAGGGATTAGCAATCAGCCCCAGCATTTT
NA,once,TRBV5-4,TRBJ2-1,CASSLAGTNEQFF,TGTGCCAGCAGCTTGGCCGGGACTAATGAGCAGTTCTTC
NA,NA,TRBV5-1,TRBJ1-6,CASSFHVPNSPLHF,TGCGCCAGCAGCTTTCACGTCCCTAATTCACCCCTCCACTTT
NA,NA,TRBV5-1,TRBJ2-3,CASSLDHRVTQYF,TGCGCCAGCAGCTTGGACCACAGGGTAACGCAGTATTTT
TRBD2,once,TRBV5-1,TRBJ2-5,CASSLAGTMRSETQYF,TGCGCCAGCAGCTTGGCCGGGACTATGAGGTCTGAGACCCAGTACTTC
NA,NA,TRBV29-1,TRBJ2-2,CSVDRRGAPGELFF,TGCAGCGTTGATCGGAGGGGCGCCCCCGGGGAGCTGTTTTTT
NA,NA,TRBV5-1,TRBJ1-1,CASSLEGRLRTEAFF,TGCGCCAGCAGCTTGGAGGGCAGGCTACGCACTGAAGCTTTCTTT
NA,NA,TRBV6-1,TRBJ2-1,CASSHTFYNEQFF,TGTGCCAGTTCCCACACTTTTTACAATGAGCAGTTCTTC
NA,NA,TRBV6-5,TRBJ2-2,CASSYLILGHTGELFF,TGTGCCAGCAGTTACCTAATTTTGGGGCACACCGGGGAGCTGTTTTTT
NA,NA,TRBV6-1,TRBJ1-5,CASSGTRVGNQPQHF,TGTGCCAGCAGTGGAACTAGGGTAGGCAATCAGCCCCAGCATTTT
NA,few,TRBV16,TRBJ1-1,CASSPPIGGLEAFF,TGTGCCAGCAGCCCGCCTATCGGAGGACTTGAAGCTTTCTTT
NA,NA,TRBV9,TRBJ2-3,CASSVSQGADTQYF,TGTGCCAGCAGCGTTTCACAGGGCGCCGATACGCAGTATTTT
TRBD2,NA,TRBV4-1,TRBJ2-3,CASSQERALAGGRRDTQYF,TGCGCCAGCAGCCAAGAGAGGGCACTAGCGGGAGGGCGGAGAGATACGCAGTATTTT
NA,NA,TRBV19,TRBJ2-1,CASTVRSRSSYNEQFF,TGTGCCAGTACTGTTAGGTCCCGGAGCTCCTACAATGAGCAGTTCTTC
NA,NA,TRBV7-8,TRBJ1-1,CASSLVARQNTEAFF,TGTGCCAGCAGCTTAGTCGCAAGACAGAACACTGAAGCTTTCTTT
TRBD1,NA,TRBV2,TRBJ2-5,CASSPTGVRETQYF,TGTGCCAGCAGCCCGACAGGGGTGCGAGAGACCCAGTACTTC
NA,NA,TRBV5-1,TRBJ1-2,CASSPRGDYGYTF,TGCGCCAGCAGCCCGAGGGGGGACTATGGCTACACCTTC
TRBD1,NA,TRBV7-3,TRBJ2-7,CASSPGTGAYEQYF,TGTGCCAGCAGCCCCGGGACAGGGGCGTACGAGCAGTACTTC
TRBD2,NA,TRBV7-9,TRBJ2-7,CASSDSGSLSYEQYF,TGTGCCAGCAGCGATAGCGGGAGTCTTTCCTACGAGCAGTACTTC
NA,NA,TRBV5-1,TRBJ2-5,CASSLQGQETQYF,TGCGCCAGCAGCTTGCAGGGACAAGAGACCCAGTACTTC
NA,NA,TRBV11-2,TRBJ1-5,CASSPGTRVNQPQHF,TGTGCCAGCAGCCCCGGGACCCGCGTAAATCAGCCCCAGCATTTT
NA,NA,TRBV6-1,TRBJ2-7,CASREDGEIPYEQYF,TGTGCCAGCAGAGAGGACGGAGAAATTCCCTACGAGCAGTACTTC
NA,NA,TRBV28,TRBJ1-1,CASSSSGVEAFF,TGTGCCAGCAGTTCCTCAGGGGTTGAAGCTTTCTTT
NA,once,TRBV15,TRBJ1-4,CATRGTVREKLFF,TGTGCCACCAGAGGGACCGTTCGCGAAAAACTGTTTTTT
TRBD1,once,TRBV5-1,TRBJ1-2,CASSQGQGADGYTF,TGCGCCAGCAGCCAGGGACAGGGAGCGGATGGCTACACCTTC
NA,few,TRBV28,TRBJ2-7,CASSSGTRVPEQYF,TGTGCCAGCAGTTCCGGGACAAGGGTTCCCGAGCAGTACTTC
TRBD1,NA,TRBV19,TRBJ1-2,CASNPRDRGSGYTF,TGTGCCAGTAACCCCCGAGACAGGGGCTCTGGCTACACCTTC
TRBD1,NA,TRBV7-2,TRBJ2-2,CASSWDGTANTGELFF,TGTGCCAGCAGCTGGGACGGGACAGCGAACACCGGGGAGCTGTTTTTT
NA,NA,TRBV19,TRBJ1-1,CASRRASGTPEAFF,TGTGCCAGTAGACGGGCCTCCGGAACGCCTGAAGCTTTCTTT
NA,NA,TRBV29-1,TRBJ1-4,CSVANWGGPTNEKLFF,TGCAGCGTGGCGAACTGGGGGGGCCCTACTAATGAAAAACTGTTTTTT
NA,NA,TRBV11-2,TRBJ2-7,CASSFGGYEQYF,TGTGCCAGCAGCTTTGGGGGGTACGAGCAGTACTTC
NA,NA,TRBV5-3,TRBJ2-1,CARSVSLRTYNEQFF,TGTGCCAGAAGCGTATCCCTAAGGACTTACAATGAGCAGTTCTTC
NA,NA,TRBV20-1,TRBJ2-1,CSASIREQFF,TGCAGTGCTAGTATCCGGGAGCAGTTCTTC